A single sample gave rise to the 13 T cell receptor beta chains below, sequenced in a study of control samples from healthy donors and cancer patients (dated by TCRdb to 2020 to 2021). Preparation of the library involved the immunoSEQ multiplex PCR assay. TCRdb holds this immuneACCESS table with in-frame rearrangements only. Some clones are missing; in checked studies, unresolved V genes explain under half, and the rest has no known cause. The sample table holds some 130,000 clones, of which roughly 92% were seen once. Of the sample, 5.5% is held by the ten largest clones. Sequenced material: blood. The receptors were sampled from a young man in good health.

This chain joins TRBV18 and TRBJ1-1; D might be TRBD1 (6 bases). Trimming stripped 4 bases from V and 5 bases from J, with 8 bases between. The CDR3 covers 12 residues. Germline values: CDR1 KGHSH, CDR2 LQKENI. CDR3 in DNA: TGTGCCAGCTCACAGGGGGGGACTGAAGCTTTCTTT. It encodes CASSQGGTEAFF.

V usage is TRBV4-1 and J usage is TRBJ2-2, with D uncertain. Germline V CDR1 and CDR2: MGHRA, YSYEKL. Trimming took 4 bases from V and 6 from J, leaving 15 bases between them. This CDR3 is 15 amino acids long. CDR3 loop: CASSLTLLGSGELFF. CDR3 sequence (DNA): TGCGCCAGCAGCCTTACTCTTCTTGGGTCCGGGGAGCTGTTTTTT.

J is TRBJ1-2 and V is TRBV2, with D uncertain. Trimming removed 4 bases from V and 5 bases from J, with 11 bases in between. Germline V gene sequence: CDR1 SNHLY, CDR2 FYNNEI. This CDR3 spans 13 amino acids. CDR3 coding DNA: TGTGCCAGCAGTGTAGGCACTAGGTATGGCTACACCTTC. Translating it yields CASSVGTRYGYTF.

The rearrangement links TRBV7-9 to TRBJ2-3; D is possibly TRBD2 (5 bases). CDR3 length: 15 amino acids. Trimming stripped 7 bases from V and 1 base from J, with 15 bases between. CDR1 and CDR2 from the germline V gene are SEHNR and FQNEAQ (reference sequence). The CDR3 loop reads CASILSRGGTDTQYF. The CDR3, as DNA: TGTGCCAGCATCCTCAGTCGGGGAGGCACAGATACGCAGTATTTT.

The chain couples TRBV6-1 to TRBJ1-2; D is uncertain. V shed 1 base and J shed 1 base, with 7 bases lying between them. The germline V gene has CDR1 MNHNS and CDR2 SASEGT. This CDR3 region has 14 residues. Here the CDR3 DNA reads TGTGCCAGCAGTGAAGGGGTGGGTAACTATGGCTACACCTTC. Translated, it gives CASSEGVGNYGYTF.

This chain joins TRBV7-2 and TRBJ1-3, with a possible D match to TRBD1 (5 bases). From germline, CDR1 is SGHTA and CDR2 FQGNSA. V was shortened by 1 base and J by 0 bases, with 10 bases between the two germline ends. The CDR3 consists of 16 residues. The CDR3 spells CASSLVGADSGNTIYF. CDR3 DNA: TGTGCCAGCAGCTTAGTAGGGGCAGACTCTGGAAACACCATATATTTT.

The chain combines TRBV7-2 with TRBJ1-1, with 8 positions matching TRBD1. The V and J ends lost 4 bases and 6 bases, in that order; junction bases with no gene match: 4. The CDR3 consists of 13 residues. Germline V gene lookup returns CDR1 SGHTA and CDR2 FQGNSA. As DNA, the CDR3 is TGTGCCAGCAGCTCACAGGGGGAATCTGAAGCTTTCTTT. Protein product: CASSSQGESEAFF.

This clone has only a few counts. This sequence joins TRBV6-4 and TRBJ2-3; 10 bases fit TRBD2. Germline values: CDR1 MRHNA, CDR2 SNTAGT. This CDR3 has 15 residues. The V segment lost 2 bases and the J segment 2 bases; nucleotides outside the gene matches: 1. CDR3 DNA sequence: TGTGCCAGCAGTGACAGCGGGGGGGCCACAGATACGCAGTATTTT. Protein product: CASSDSGGATDTQYF.

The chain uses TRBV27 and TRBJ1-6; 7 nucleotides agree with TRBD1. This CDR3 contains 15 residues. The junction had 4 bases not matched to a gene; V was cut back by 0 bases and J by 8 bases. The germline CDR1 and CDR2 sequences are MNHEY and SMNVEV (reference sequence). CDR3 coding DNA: TGTGCCAGCAGTTTATCCGGGACAGACTATTCACCCCTCCACTTT. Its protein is CASSLSGTDYSPLHF.

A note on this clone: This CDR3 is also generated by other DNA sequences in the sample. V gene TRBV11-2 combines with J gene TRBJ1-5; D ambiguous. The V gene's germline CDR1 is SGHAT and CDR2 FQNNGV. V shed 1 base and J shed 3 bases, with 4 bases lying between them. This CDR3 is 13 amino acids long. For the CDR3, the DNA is TGTGCCAGCAGCTTAGGGGTCAATCAGCCCCAGCATTTT. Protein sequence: CASSLGVNQPQHF.

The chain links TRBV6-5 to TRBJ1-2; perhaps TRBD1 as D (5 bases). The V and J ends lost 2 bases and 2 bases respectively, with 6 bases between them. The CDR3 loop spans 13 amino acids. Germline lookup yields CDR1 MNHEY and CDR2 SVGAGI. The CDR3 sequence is CASSYDRNYGYTF. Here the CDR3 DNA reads TGTGCCAGCAGTTACGACAGAAACTATGGCTACACCTTC.

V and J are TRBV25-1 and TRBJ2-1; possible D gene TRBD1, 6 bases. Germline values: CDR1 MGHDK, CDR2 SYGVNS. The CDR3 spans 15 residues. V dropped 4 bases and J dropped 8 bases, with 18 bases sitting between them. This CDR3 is CASSVDRSANYEQFF. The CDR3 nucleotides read TGTGCCAGCAGTGTAGACAGGAGCGCGAATTATGAGCAGTTCTTC.

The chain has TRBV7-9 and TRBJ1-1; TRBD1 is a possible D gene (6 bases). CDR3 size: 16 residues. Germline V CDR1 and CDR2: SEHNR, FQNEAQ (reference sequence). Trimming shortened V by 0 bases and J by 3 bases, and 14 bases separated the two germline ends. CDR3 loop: CASSLAYRGRHTEAFF. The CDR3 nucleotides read TGTGCCAGCAGCTTAGCGTATAGGGGGAGGCACACTGAAGCTTTCTTT.